Below, 22 T cell receptor beta chains from the same sample are listed, as sequenced in a study of PD-1 and CTLA-4 blockade in melanoma. Using immunoSEQ multiplex PCR, the repertoire was profiled, and TCRdb retains in-frame clones only, with some absent. Among roughly 16,000 clones, under 85% were seen once, and the ten largest hold 16%. Sequenced here: CD8+ T cells from peripheral blood, sampled before anti-PD-1 treatment. The receptors come from a human donor with melanoma.

This chain uses TRBV6-5 with TRBJ1-1; D unclear. V lost 6 bases and J lost 11, with 19 bases in between. CDR1 and CDR2 from the germline V gene are MNHEY and SVGAGI. The CDR3 runs to 13 residues. The CDR3 spells CASRPRSTSRAFF. In nucleotides, the CDR3 is TGTGCCAGCAGACCCCGCTCCACGTCGCGTGCTTTCTTT.

This sequence joins TRBV11-3 and TRBJ2-1; TRBD1 matches at 8 bases. Unmatched junction bases numbered 5, after V lost 5 bases and J lost 8 bases. The CDR3 loop spans 13 amino acids. Per the germline V gene, CDR1 is SGHNT and CDR2 is YENEEA. CDR3 protein: CASSPDRGHEQFF. DNA of the CDR3: TGTGCCAGCAGCCCCGACAGGGGTCATGAGCAGTTCTTC.

The gene calls are TRBV16 and TRBJ2-2; D not certain. The length of the CDR3 is 13 residues. The V gene lost 8 bases and the J gene lost 7 bases, with 14 bases spanning the gap. Germline V lookup: CDR1 KGHSY, CDR2 FQNENV. The CDR3 sequence is CASRSPYVGELFF. Written as DNA, the CDR3 is TGTGCCAGCCGGTCCCCCTACGTCGGGGAGCTGTTTTTT.

The chain carries TRBV11-2 and TRBJ1-1; D call uncertain. With 1 base removed from V and 7 bases from J, the gap between germline ends came to 7 bases. The CDR3 covers 12 residues. The germline gives CDR1 SGHAT, CDR2 FQNNGV. The CDR3 loop is CASSLVSLEAFF. The DNA for the CDR3 is TGTGCCAGCAGCTTAGTATCGCTTGAAGCTTTCTTT.

This chain uses TRBV10-2 with TRBJ1-4, with D hard to call. This CDR3 spans 13 amino acids. The V and J ends lost 2 bases and 8 bases respectively, with 9 bases between them. Germline loops: CDR1 WSHSY, CDR2 SAAADI. CDR3 DNA sequence: TGCGCCAGCAGTGAGAGGTCAGCCGAAAAACTGTTTTTT. Translating it yields CASSERSAEKLFF.

The chain couples TRBV27 to TRBJ2-7; D is perhaps TRBD1 (6 bases). Germline assignment: CDR1 MNHEY and CDR2 SMNVEV (reference sequence). V was cut by 6 bases and J by 2 bases, with 11 bases left in between. This CDR3 region has 13 residues. Here the CDR3 DNA reads TGTGCCAGCAGCCTTAACAGGGCCTACGAGCAGTACTTC. As protein: CASSLNRAYEQYF.

The rearrangement links TRBV4-1 to TRBJ2-2; 7 bases fit TRBD1. Germline-derived CDR1 and CDR2 are MGHRA and YSYEKL. Trimming removed 4 bases from V and 4 bases from J; junction bases left unmatched: 6. The CDR3 is made up of 15 amino acids. The CDR3 DNA follows: TGCGCCAGCAGCCCGGGGACAGTCGGCACCGGGGAGCTGTTTTTT. Translated, it gives CASSPGTVGTGELFF.

V gene TRBV7-2 combines with J gene TRBJ1-6; D is perhaps TRBD1 (6 bases). Trimming took 3 bases from V and 9 from J, leaving 9 bases between them. Germline V gives CDR1 SGHTA, CDR2 FQGNSA. The CDR3 sequence is 13 residues long. DNA for the CDR3: TGTGCCAGCAGCTTTACAGGGACTTCACCCCTCCACTTT. Translated, it gives CASSFTGTSPLHF.

This clone came up a few times. The chain uses TRBV12-3 or TRBV12-4 and TRBJ1-1; D possibly corresponds to TRBD1 (5 bases). The CDR3 runs to 13 residues. The germline V and J ends were trimmed by 3 bases and 8 bases, with 13 bases remaining between them. For the CDR3, the DNA is TGTGCCAGCAGTTTTGCAGGGATCTTCGAAGCTTTCTTT. Its translation is CASSFAGIFEAFF.

V is TRBV28 and J is TRBJ2-4; D is undetermined. Deletions cut 5 bases from V and 6 bases from J, with 8 bases between. Per germline, CDR1 MDHEN and CDR2 SYDVKM. This CDR3 is 12 amino acids long. This CDR3 reads CASSPPGNIQYF. The CDR3, as DNA: TGTGCCAGCAGTCCCCCCGGAAACATTCAGTACTTC.

The genes are TRBV11-3 and TRBJ1-1; TRBD1 is a possible D gene (5 bases). The CDR3 is 13 residues long. The V gene lost 5 bases and the J gene lost 0 bases, with 7 bases spanning the gap. The germline CDR1 and CDR2 sequences are SGHNT and YENEEA. The CDR3 DNA reads as TGTGCCAGCAGCCGGACACTGAACACTGAAGCTTTCTTT. Translated, it gives CASSRTLNTEAFF.

The chain has TRBV3-1 (or the pseudogene TRBV3-2) and TRBJ1-1; D is uncertain. The CDR3 length is 14 residues. The ends were cut back, 0 bases at V and 5 bases at J, with 10 bases in the middle. CDR1 and CDR2 from the germline V gene are LGHDT and YNNKEL (reference sequence). DNA of the CDR3: TGTGCCAGCAGCCAAGACGGGCCGAGGACTGAAGCTTTCTTT. Translation gives CASSQDGPRTEAFF.

The rearrangement uses TRBV27 and TRBJ2-5; the match to TRBD2 covers 8 bases. The germline V gene encodes CDR1 MNHEY and CDR2 SMNVEV (reference sequence). V gave up 5 bases and J gave up 11 bases; unmatched junction bases: 13. CDR3 length: 14 residues. In DNA, the CDR3 is TGTGCCAGCAGTCCGCCCGGACTAGCCCGAGGACAGTACTTC. This gives the protein CASSPPGLARGQYF.

V gene TRBV25-1 combines with J gene TRBJ1-2; 11 nucleotides match TRBD1. Germline trimming cut 1 base from V and 7 bases from J; bases unmatched to any gene: 14. The CDR3 extends over 18 amino acids. Germline V gives CDR1 MGHDK, CDR2 SYGVNS. The CDR3 DNA reads TGTGCCAGCAGTGAATCAAGGGACAGGGGGTTATTGATCGGTGGCTACACCTTC. Translated: CASSESRDRGLLIGGYTF.

The rearrangement uses TRBV10-1 and TRBJ1-3; D remains unclear. Germline values: CDR1 WNHNN, CDR2 SYGVQD (reference sequence). This CDR3 comprises 14 residues. V gave up 3 bases and J gave up 8 bases, with 14 bases separating them. CDR3 in amino acids: CASSDEPVIYTIYF. CDR3 DNA sequence: TGCGCCAGCAGTGACGAACCCGTAATATACACCATATATTTT.

The genes are TRBV7-9 and TRBJ1-3, with a possible D match to TRBD1 (5 bases). The CDR3 has 16 residues. V lost 2 bases to trimming and J lost 2 bases, with 13 bases between them. The germline CDR1 and CDR2 sequences are SEHNR and FQNEAQ (reference sequence). DNA for the CDR3: TGTGCCAGCAGCTTAAATCTGGGGCTGGCTGGAAACACCATATATTTT. Translated, it gives CASSLNLGLAGNTIYF.

The J gene is TRBJ2-3, the V gene TRBV5-5, with D perhaps being TRBD1 or TRBD2 (5 bases each). Trimming shortened V by 0 bases and J by 2 bases, and 10 bases separated the two germline ends. Germline CDR1 SGHKS, CDR2 YYEKEE (reference sequence). This CDR3 is built from 15 residues. CDR3 nucleotide sequence: TGTGCCAGCAGCTTGGCCGGGACCAACACAGATACGCAGTATTTT. It yields the protein CASSLAGTNTDTQYF.

The genes are TRBV3-1 (or the pseudogene TRBV3-2) and TRBJ1-4; TRBD1 is a possible D gene (5 bases). V gave up 0 bases and J gave up 8 bases, with 16 bases separating them. Germline V CDR1 and CDR2: LGHDT, YNNKEL (reference sequence). The length of the CDR3 is 16 residues. CDR3 loop: CASSQDWQERGEKLFF. The CDR3 DNA reads as TGTGCCAGCAGCCAAGATTGGCAGGAGCGGGGCGAAAAACTGTTTTTT.

This clone is a singleton in its sample. The chain employs TRBV19 and TRBJ2-1; the D gene is possibly TRBD1 (5 bases). Germline-derived CDR1 and CDR2 are LNHDA and SQIVND (reference sequence). This CDR3 spans 15 amino acids. V lost 2 bases to trimming and J lost 6 bases, with 14 bases between them. In nucleotides, the CDR3 is TGTGCCAGTAGTATACCAGGGCTCACCTTCAATGAGCAGTTCTTC. It translates to CASSIPGLTFNEQFF.

This clone came up a few times. The chain carries TRBV3-1 (or the pseudogene TRBV3-2) and TRBJ2-7; D call uncertain. Germline values: CDR1 LGHDT, CDR2 YNNKEL (reference sequence). Trimming pared 8 bases from V and 0 bases from J, leaving 14 bases between. CDR3 length equals 14 residues. CDR3 nucleotides: TGTGCCAGCGGGGTTGCCGCGGACTCCTACGAGCAGTACTTC. It translates to CASGVAADSYEQYF.

The chain recombines TRBV15 with TRBJ1-4, with no clear D. CDR1 and CDR2 (germline): LNHNV, YYDKDF (reference sequence). This CDR3 is 13 amino acids long. V dropped 0 bases and J dropped 8 bases, with 7 bases sitting between them. The CDR3 here is CATSRDRFEKLFF. CDR3 DNA: TGTGCCACCAGCAGAGATCGGTTCGAAAAACTGTTTTTT.

The V call is TRBV7-6, the J call TRBJ2-3, with a possible D match to TRBD2 (6 bases). The ends were cut back, 1 base at V and 4 bases at J, with 9 bases in the middle. This CDR3 is 14 amino acids long. Germline V gene sequence: CDR1 SGHVS, CDR2 FNYEAQ. This chain's CDR3 is CASSLGGVADTQYF. The CDR3 DNA sequence: TGTGCCAGCAGCTTAGGGGGGGTGGCAGATACGCAGTATTTT. Looking up the rest from reference TRBV7-6 and TRBJ2-3 gives the full variable domain: GAGVSQSPRYKVTKRGQDVALRCDPISGHVSLYWYRQALGQGPEFLTYFNYEAQQDKSGLPNDRFSAERPEGSISTLTIQRTEQRDSAMYRCASSLGGVADTQYFGPGTRLTVL.